Each of the 3 T cell receptor beta chains below was sequenced from the same sample in a study of T cells in Graves' hyperthyroidism and ophthalmopathy. The TCR beta CDR3 regions underwent amplification using RNA transcripts as the source. Initially, a first-round RT-PCR of the TCR CDR3 employed the HTBI primer set. TCRdb ran MiXCR on the multiplex PCR reads and lists one entry per CDR3 protein. The table has approximately 640,000 distinct CDR3 sequences, 40% to 55% seen once; the top ten hold approximately 6.8%. The material sequenced was peripheral blood or thyroid tissue (not recorded which). All receptors derive from an adult man with Graves' disease, either hyperthyroidism or ophthalmopathy (not recorded which).

This clonotype is a singleton in its sample. The chain has TRBV7-4 and TRBJ2-7; 9 bases agree with TRBD1. The junction had 10 bases not matched to a gene; V was cut back by 5 bases and J by 2 bases. Germline-derived CDR1 and CDR2 are SGHVT and SQSDAQ. The CDR3 totals 16 residues. The CDR3 loop reads CASSQSDRGSPYEQYF. The CDR3 DNA reads as TGTGCCAGCAGCCAGAGCGACAGGGGGAGTCCCTACGAGCAGTACTTC.

The sample holds a few counts of this clonotype. J is TRBJ1-6 and V is TRBV6-6, with TRBD1 matching 7 bases. With 6 bases clipped from V and 7 bases from J, the junction kept 3 bases outside the gene matches. Germline values: CDR1 MNHNY, CDR2 SVGAGI (reference sequence). CDR3 length: 13 residues. CDR3 nucleotides: TGTGCCAGCAGCGGACAGGAAAATTCACCCCTCCACTTT. Translated: CASSGQENSPLHF.

This clonotype was seen at least ten times. This sequence joins TRBV7-9 and TRBJ1-1; D is unclear. Trimming removed 3 bases at V and 5 bases at J, with 4 bases between. There are 11 residues in the CDR3. Per germline, CDR1 SEHNR and CDR2 FQNEAQ (reference sequence). CDR3 region: CASSFTTEAFF. The CDR3 coding sequence is TGTGCCAGCAGCTTTACTACTGAAGCTTTCTTT.